The following is a T cell receptor (beta chain) sequence with its context. TCRdb's table, derived via immunoSEQ multiplex PCR, lists solely in-frame clones and lacks some. The sample includes around 15,000 clones, 80% to 85% of them seen just once. These data are taken from a study of blood T cell repertoires in COVID-19. Overall study: PBMCs, B-cell-depleted T cells, or T cells provided the cDNA or gDNA that made up the material.

CDR1 is MRHNA, CDR2 SNTAGT, per germline. With V trimmed by 6 bases and J by 4 bases, 6 bases remained unmatched. This CDR3 spans 14 amino acids. This sequence joins TRBV6-4 and TRBJ2-1, with 7 bases matching TRBD1. The source is a human donor in a cohort sampled during active COVID-19. The sequenced sample was peripheral blood. CDR3 DNA: TGTGCCAGCAGCCCCCGGGACAGTTACAATGAGCAGTTCTTC. Translated, it gives CASSPRDSYNEQFF.